The rows below give T cell receptor beta chains drawn from one sample of a study of T cells in tuberculosis. Clones were read by immunoSEQ multiplex PCR, and TCRdb kept only the in-frame ones, dropping some. Counted here are roughly 35,000 clones, just over 90% occurring once; the ten biggest clones make up around 7%. The material was PBMCs, obtained at tuberculosis diagnosis. The source is an adult with tuberculosis. Some clones in this sample may be carry-over from other donors' samples. CDR3s include the opening cysteine and the closing phenylalanine or tryptophan. The D gene is left open where the match is weak. The size field is filled for only some rows; it gives once, few, many or a size class.

V: TRBV5-1; J: TRBJ1-1; size: -; D: TRBD1; CDR3: CASSSYRTGLGDTEAFF; DNA: TGCGCCAGCAGCTCGTATCGGACAGGGTTAGGGGACACTGAAGCTTTCTTT
V: TRBV6-4; J: TRBJ2-2; size: -; D: TRBD1; CDR3: CASSADRGDGELFF; DNA: TGTGCCAGCAGTGCGGACAGGGGGGACGGGGAGCTGTTTTTT
V: TRBV14; J: TRBJ1-1; size: -; D: -; CDR3: CASSQGWLGGVRTEAFF; DNA: TGTGCCAGCAGCCAAGGCTGGTTGGGGGGGGTTAGAACTGAAGCTTTCTTT
V: TRBV15; J: TRBJ1-4; size: -; D: -; CDR3: CATRRYRETNEKLFF; DNA: TGTGCCACCAGACGGTACAGGGAGACTAATGAAAAACTGTTTTTT
V: TRBV6-1; J: TRBJ2-7; size: -; D: TRBD1; CDR3: CASSQRQGVYEQYF; DNA: TGTGCCAGCAGTCAGAGACAGGGAGTCTACGAGCAGTACTTC
V: TRBV27; J: TRBJ2-3; size: -; D: -; CDR3: CASSHTLASTQYF; DNA: TGTGCCAGCAGTCACACGCTAGCGAGTACGCAGTATTTT
V: TRBV9; J: TRBJ1-1; size: -; D: TRBD1; CDR3: CASSAHSGTENTEAFF; DNA: TGTGCCAGCAGCGCCCACTCCGGGACAGAGAACACTGAAGCTTTCTTT
V: TRBV5-1; J: TRBJ1-2; size: -; D: -; CDR3: CASSQDNPGGYTF; DNA: TGCGCCAGCAGCCAGGACAACCCGGGTGGCTACACCTTC
V: TRBV27; J: TRBJ1-5; size: -; D: TRBD1; CDR3: CASSWTGGNQPQHF; DNA: TGTGCCAGCAGTTGGACAGGGGGGAATCAGCCCCAGCATTTT
V: TRBV10-3; J: TRBJ2-3; size: -; D: -; CDR3: CAISASGTDTQYF; DNA: TGTGCCATCAGCGCGTCGGGGACAGATACGCAGTATTTT
V: TRBV6-5; J: TRBJ2-7; size: -; D: TRBD1; CDR3: CASSYSGGGNEQYF; DNA: TGTGCCAGCAGTTACTCAGGGGGCGGCAACGAGCAGTACTTC
V: TRBV27; J: TRBJ2-3; size: once; D: -; CDR3: CASSFFGPGTDTQYF; DNA: TGTGCCAGCAGTTTTTTTGGTCCGGGCACAGATACGCAGTATTTT
V: TRBV27; J: TRBJ2-7; size: -; D: TRBD1; CDR3: CASSYSGQGNYEQYF; DNA: TGTGCCAGCAGTTATTCGGGACAGGGGAACTACGAGCAGTACTTC
V: TRBV15; J: TRBJ2-7; size: -; D: -; CDR3: CATSLRTLPYEQYF; DNA: TGTGCCACCAGCCTACGGACATTGCCCTACGAGCAGTACTTC
V: TRBV5-1; J: TRBJ2-2; size: -; D: -; CDR3: CASSLRGELFF; DNA: TGCGCCAGCAGCTTGCGCGGGGAGCTGTTTTTT
V: TRBV10-3; J: TRBJ2-6; size: -; D: TRBD1; CDR3: CATRAGGNSGANVLTF; DNA: TGTGCCACGCGGGCAGGGGGTAACTCTGGGGCCAACGTCCTGACTTTC
V: TRBV29-1; J: TRBJ1-4; size: once; D: -; CDR3: CSVEPPGNNEKLFF; DNA: TGCAGCGTTGAGCCCCCGGGAAATAATGAAAAACTGTTTTTT